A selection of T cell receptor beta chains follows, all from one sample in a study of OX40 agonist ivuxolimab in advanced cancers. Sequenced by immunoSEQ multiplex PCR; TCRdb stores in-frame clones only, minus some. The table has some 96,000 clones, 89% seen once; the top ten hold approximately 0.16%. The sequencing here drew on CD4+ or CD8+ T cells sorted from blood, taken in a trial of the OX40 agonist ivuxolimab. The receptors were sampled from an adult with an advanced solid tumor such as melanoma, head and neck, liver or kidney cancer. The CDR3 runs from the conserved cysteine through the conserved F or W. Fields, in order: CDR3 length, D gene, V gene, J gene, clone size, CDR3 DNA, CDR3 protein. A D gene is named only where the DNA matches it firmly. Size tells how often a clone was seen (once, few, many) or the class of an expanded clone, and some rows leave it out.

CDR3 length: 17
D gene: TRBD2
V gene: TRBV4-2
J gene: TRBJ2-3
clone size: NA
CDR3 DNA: TGTGCCAGCAGCCAAGATTCGGCGGGAGGATCCGGGGATACGCAGTATTTT
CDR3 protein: CASSQDSAGGSGDTQYF

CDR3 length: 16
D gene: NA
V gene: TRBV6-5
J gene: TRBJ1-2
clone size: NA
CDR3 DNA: TGTGCCAGCAGTTCCCAGCGAGCGAATGGGGGCTATGGCTACACCTTC
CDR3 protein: CASSSQRANGGYGYTF

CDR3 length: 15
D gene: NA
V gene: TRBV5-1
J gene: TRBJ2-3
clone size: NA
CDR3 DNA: TGCGCCAGCAGTGGGCTATCCCATTCGGCAGATACGCAGTATTTT
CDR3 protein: CASSGLSHSADTQYF

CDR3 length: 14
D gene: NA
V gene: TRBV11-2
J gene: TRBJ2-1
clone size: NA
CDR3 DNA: TGTGCCAGCAGCTTTAGGACGGGGGCCAATGAGCAGTTCTTC
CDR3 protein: CASSFRTGANEQFF

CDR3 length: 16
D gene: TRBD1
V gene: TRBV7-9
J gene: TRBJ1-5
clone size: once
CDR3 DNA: TGTGCCAGCAGCTTATCCGGGACAGGGGCACATCAGCCCCAGCATTTT
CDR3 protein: CASSLSGTGAHQPQHF

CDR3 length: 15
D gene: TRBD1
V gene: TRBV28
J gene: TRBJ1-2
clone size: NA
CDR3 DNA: TGTGCCAGCAGTTTACAGGGCAGGGGGCTCTATGGCTACACCTTC
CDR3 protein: CASSLQGRGLYGYTF

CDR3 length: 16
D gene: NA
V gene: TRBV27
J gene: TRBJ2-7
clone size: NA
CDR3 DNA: TGTGCCAGCAGCACATTAGATCCGAGTTACTCCTACGAGCAGTACTTC
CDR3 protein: CASSTLDPSYSYEQYF

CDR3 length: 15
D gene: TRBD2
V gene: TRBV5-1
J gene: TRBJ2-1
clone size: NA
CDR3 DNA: TGCGCCAGCAGCTTACGCGGGGGGGCGCTGAATGAGCAGTTCTTC
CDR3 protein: CASSLRGGALNEQFF

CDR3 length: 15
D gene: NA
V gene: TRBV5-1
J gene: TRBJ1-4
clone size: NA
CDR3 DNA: TGCGCCAGCAGCCAAAGCCCCGCTCGAGGTGAAAAACTGTTTTTT
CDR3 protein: CASSQSPARGEKLFF

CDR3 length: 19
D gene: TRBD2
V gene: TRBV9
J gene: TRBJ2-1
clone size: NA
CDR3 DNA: TGTGCCAGCAGCTCCAGGACTAGCCAGGGCCCTGGGGGGGTCAATGAGCAGTTCTTC
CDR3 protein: CASSSRTSQGPGGVNEQFF

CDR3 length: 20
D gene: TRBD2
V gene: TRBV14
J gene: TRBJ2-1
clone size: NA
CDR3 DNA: TGTGCCAGCAGCCAAGATGTTCCACTAGCGGGAGGGCCGTGGCAAAATGAGCAGTTCTTC
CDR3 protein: CASSQDVPLAGGPWQNEQFF

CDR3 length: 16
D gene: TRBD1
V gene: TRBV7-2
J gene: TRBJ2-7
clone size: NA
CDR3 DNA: TGTGCCAGCAGCTTAGGGACGGGACAGGGTTGGTACGAGCAGTACTTC
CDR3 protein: CASSLGTGQGWYEQYF

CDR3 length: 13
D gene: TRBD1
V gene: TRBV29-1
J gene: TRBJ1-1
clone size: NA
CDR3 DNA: TGCAGCGTGAGGGGGACAGGGGACACTGAAGCTTTCTTT
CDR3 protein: CSVRGTGDTEAFF

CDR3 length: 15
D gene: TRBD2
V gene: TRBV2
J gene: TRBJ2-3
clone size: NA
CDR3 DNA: TGTGCCAGCAGAGGGACTACCGGGGGAGCAAATACGCAGTATTTT
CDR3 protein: CASRGTTGGANTQYF

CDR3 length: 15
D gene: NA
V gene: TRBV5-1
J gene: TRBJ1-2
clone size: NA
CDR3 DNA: TGCGCCAGCAGCTTGGACCAGGGCGGGAAGGGGGGCTACACCTTC
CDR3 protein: CASSLDQGGKGGYTF

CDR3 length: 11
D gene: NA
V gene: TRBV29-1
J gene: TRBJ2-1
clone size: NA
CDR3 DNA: TGCAGCGTTGAAGCGGGGAATGAGCAGTTCTTC
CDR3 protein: CSVEAGNEQFF

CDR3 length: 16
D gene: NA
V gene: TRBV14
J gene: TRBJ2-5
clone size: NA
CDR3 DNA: TGTGCCAGCAGCCAAGAGCCGACAGCCTCGCTGAGGACCCAGTACTTC
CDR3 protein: CASSQEPTASLRTQYF

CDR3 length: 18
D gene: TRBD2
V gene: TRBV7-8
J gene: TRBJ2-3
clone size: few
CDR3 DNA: TGTGCCAGCAGCCTCCTGGGTAGCGGGGGGACTAGCACAGATACGCAGTATTTT
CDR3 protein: CASSLLGSGGTSTDTQYF

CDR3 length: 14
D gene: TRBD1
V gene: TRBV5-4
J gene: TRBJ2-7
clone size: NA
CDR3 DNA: TGTGCCAGCAGCTTAGGGACAGGGTTTTACGAGCAGTACTTC
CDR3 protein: CASSLGTGFYEQYF

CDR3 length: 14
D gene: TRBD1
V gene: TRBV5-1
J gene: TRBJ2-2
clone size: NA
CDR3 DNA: TGCGCCAGCAGCGGGACAGGCAACACCGGGGAGCTGTTTTTT
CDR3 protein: CASSGTGNTGELFF

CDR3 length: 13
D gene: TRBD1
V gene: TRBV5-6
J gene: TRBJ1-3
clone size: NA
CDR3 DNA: TGTGCCAGCAGCTTACAGGGGGCGAACACCATATATTTT
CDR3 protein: CASSLQGANTIYF

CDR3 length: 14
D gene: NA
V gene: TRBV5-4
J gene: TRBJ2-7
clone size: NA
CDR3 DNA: TGTGCCAGCAGCTCGGTAGGGGGGTACTACGAGCAGTACTTC
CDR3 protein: CASSSVGGYYEQYF

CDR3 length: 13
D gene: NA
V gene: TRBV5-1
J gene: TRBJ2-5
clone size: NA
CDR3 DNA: TGCGCCAGCAGCCCGGAGGGGGGAGAGACCCAGTACTTC
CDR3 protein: CASSPEGGETQYF

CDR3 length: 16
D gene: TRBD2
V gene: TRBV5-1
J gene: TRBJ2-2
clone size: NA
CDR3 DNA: TGCGCCAGCAGCTTGGACCCGGGACTACCTACCGGGGAGCTGTTTTTT
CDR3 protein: CASSLDPGLPTGELFF

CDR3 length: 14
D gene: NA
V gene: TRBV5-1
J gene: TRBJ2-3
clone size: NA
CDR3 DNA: TGCGCCAGCAGCTTGGAGCGTAGCACAGATACGCAGTATTTT
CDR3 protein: CASSLERSTDTQYF

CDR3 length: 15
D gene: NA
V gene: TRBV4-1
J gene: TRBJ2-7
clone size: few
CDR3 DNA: TGCGCCAGCAGACCCGAAGGGGGAGGGGCCTACGAGCAGTACTTC
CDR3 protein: CASRPEGGGAYEQYF

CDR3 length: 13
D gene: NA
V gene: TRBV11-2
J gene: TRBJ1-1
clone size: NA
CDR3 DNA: TGTGCCAGCAGTTTACAGCCGAACACTGAAGCTTTCTTT
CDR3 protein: CASSLQPNTEAFF

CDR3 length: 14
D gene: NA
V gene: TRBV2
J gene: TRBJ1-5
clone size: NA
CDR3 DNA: TGTGCCAGCAGAGAACAGGAGGGGCTTCAGCCCCAGCATTTT
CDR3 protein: CASREQEGLQPQHF

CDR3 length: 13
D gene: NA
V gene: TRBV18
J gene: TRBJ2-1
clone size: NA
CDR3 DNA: TGTGCCAGCTCACCACAGGGGCGAAATGAGCAGTTCTTC
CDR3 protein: CASSPQGRNEQFF

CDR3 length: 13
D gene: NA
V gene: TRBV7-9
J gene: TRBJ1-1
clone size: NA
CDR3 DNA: TGTGCCAGCAGCTTAGTTGGGGTCACTGAAGCTTTCTTT
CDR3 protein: CASSLVGVTEAFF

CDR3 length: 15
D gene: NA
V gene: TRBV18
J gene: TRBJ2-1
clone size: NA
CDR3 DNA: TGTGCCAGCTCACGGGCCGCGTACGGCTACAATGAGCAGTTCTTC
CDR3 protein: CASSRAAYGYNEQFF

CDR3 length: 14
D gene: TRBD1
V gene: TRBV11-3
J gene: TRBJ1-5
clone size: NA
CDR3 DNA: TGTGCCAGCCGGCAGGGGGATAGCAATCAGCCCCAGCATTTT
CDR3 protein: CASRQGDSNQPQHF

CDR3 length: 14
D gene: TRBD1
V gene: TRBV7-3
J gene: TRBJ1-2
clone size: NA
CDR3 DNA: TGTGCCAGCAGTCAACAGGGGGTGGGGTATGGCTACACCTTC
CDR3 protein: CASSQQGVGYGYTF

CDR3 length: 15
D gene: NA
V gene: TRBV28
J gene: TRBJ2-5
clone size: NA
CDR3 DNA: TGTGCCAGCAGTCTCCTGGGGGGCGGACAAGAGACCCAGTACTTC
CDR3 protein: CASSLLGGGQETQYF

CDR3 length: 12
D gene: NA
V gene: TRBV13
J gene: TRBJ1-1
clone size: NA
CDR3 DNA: TGTGCCAGCAGCCACCCCCGGACAGAAGCTTTCTTT
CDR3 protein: CASSHPRTEAFF

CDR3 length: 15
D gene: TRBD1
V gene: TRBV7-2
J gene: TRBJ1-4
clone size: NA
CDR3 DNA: TGTGCCAGCAGCCTTCAGACAGGGGGAGGTGAAAAACTGTTTTTT
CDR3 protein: CASSLQTGGGEKLFF

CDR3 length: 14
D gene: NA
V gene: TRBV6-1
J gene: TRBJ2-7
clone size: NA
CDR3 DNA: TGTGCCAGCAGTGGCGGGACGGGAGCCTACGAGCAGTACTTC
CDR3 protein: CASSGGTGAYEQYF

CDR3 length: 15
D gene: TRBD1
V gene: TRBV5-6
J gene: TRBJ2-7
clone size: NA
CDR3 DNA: TGTGCCAGCAGCTTGGTGGGACAGGGGGCGTACGAGCAGTACTTC
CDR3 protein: CASSLVGQGAYEQYF

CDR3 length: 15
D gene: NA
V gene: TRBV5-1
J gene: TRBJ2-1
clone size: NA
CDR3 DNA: TGCGCCAGCAGCTTGGCCGATGTAAAGAACAATGAGCAGTTCTTC
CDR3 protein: CASSLADVKNNEQFF

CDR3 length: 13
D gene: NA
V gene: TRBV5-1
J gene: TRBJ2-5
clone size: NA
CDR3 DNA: TGCGCCAGCAGCTTGGTCGGACAAGAGACCCAGTACTTC
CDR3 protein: CASSLVGQETQYF

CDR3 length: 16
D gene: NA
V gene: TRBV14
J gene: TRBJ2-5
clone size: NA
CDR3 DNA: TGTGCCAGCAGCCAAGGAATAGCTTCGTACCAAGAGACCCAGTACTTC
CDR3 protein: CASSQGIASYQETQYF

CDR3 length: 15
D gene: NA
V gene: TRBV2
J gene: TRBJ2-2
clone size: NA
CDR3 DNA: TGTGCCAGCAGTGGTCAAGGGCTCGGCACCGGGGAGCTGTTTTTT
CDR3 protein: CASSGQGLGTGELFF

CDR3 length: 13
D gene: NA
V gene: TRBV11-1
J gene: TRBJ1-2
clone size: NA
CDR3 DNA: TGTGCCAGCAGCTTAGCAGGGGGCTATGGCTACACCTTC
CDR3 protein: CASSLAGGYGYTF

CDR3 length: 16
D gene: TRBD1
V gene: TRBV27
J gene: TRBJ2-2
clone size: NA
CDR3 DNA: TGTGCCAGCAGTTTGTCCCGGACAGGGAAAGCCGGGGAGCTGTTTTTT
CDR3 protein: CASSLSRTGKAGELFF

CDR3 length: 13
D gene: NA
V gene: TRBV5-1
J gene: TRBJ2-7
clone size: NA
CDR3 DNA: TGCGCCAGCAGCTACCAGGAATACTACGAGCAGTACTTC
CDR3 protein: CASSYQEYYEQYF

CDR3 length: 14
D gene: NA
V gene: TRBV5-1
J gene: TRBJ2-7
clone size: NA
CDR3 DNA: TGCGCCAGCAGCCCAATTGACAGGTTCTACGAGCAGTACTTC
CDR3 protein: CASSPIDRFYEQYF

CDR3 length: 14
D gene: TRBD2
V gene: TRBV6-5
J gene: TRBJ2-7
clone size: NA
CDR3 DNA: TGTGCCAGCAGGAGGGCGGGAGGACCCTACGAGCAGTACTTC
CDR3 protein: CASRRAGGPYEQYF

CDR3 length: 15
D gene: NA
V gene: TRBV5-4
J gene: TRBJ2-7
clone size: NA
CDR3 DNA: TGTGCCAGCAGCACGGCACAGGGAAACTCTTACGAGCAGTACTTC
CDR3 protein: CASSTAQGNSYEQYF

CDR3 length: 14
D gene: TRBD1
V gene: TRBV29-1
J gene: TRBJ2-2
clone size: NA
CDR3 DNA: TGCAGCGTTCGACAGGGGCCGAACACCGGGGAGCTGTTTTTT
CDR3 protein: CSVRQGPNTGELFF

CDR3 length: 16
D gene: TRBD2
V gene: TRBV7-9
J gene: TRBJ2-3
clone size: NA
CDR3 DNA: TGTGCCAGCAGCGATCCTAGCGGGGGGACTGCTCATACGCAGTATTTT
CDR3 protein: CASSDPSGGTAHTQYF

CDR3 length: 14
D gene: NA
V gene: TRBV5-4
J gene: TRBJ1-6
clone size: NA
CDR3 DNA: TGTGCCAGCAGTGACGGACGAGCTAATTCACCCCTCCACTTT
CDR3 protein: CASSDGRANSPLHF

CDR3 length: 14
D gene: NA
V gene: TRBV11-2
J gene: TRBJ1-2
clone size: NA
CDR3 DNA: TGTGCCAGCAGCCGTGACGGGAAAGACTATGGCTACACCTTC
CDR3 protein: CASSRDGKDYGYTF

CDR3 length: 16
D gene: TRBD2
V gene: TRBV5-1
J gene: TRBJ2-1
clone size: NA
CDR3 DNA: TGCGCCAGCAGCTTGATAGCGGGAGCCTCCTACAATGAGCAGTTCTTC
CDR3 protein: CASSLIAGASYNEQFF

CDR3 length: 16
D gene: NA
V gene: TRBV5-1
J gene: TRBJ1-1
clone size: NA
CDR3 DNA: TGCGCCAGCAGCTTGGGATTCCGGGGCCGTGACACTGAAGCTTTCTTT
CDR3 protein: CASSLGFRGRDTEAFF

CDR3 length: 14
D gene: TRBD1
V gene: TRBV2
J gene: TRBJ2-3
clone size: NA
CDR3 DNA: TGTGCCAGCAGTCCAGGGGGCGTAGGAGATACGCAGTATTTT
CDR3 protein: CASSPGGVGDTQYF